The clone carrying this T cell receptor beta chain was seen more than once but under ten times. Its specificity is unknown. Germline assignment: CDR1 LNHDA and CDR2 SQIVND (reference sequence). V was pared by 4 bases and J by 2 bases, with 9 bases between. The length of the CDR3 is 13 residues. Sequencing was performed with immunoSEQ multiplex PCR; in TCRdb, only in-frame clones are kept and a portion is missing. The repertoire holds more than 400,000 clones, around 92% seen once, with around 1.7% in the top ten. The treatment: over 15 received Ad26.COV2.S at low or high dose, single or two shots; 5 received placebo; per-sample allocation not given. Collection of samples fell on day 63 after the first vaccine or placebo injection. It was Wuhan-strain SARS-CoV-2 spike that the Ad26 vaccine vector expressed. The data derive from a study of Ad26.COV2.S vaccination and SARS-CoV-2 variants. Study outcomes and limitations: Recipients of either vaccine or placebo displayed similar breadth of non-spike TCRs.

Sample: peripheral blood, taken in a trial of Ad26.COV2.S vaccine versus placebo. This sequence was found in a person aged 18-65 years who received the Ad26.COV2.S COVID-19 vaccine or a placebo. V usage is TRBV19 and J usage is TRBJ2-7; TRBD1 or TRBD2 may be the D gene (5 bases each). The DNA for the CDR3 is TGTGCCAGTAGTAACGGGGCCCCCTACGAGCAGTACTTC. It codes for CASSNGAPYEQYF.